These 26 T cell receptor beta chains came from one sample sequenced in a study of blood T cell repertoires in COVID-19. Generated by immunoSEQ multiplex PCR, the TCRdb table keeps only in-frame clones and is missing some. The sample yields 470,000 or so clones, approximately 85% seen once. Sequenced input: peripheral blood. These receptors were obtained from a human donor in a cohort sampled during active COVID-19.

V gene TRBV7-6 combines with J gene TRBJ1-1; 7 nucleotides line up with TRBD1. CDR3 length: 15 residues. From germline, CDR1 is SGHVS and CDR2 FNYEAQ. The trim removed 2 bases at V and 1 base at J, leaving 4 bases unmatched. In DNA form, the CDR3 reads TGTGCCAGCAGCTTAAGGGGGCCTCCGAACACTGAAGCTTTCTTT. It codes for CASSLRGPPNTEAFF.

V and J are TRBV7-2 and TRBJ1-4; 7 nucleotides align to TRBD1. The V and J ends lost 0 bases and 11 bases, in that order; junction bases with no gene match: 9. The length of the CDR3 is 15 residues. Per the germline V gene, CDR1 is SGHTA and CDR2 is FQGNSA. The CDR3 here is CASSLAGQAARKLFF. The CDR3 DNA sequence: TGTGCCAGCAGCTTAGCCGGACAGGCTGCGCGGAAACTGTTTTTT.

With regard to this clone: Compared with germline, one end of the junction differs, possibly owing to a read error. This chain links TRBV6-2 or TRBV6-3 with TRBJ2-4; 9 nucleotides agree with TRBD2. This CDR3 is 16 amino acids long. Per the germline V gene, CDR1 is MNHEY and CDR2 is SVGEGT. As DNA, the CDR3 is TGTGCCAGCAGTTACTCGTCTAGCGGGACCAAAAACATTCAGTGCTTC. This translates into CASSYSSSGTKNIQCF.

CDR3 sequence reads: CSVDDRDYGYTF. CDR3 in DNA: TGCAGCGTTGATGACAGGGACTATGGCTACACCTTC. The chain uses TRBV29-1 and TRBJ1-2; 7 positions match TRBD1. Germline V CDR1 and CDR2: SQVTM, ANQGSEA. The V gene end was trimmed by 3 bases and the J gene end by 3 bases; junction bases not matched to a gene: 1. This CDR3 region has 12 residues.

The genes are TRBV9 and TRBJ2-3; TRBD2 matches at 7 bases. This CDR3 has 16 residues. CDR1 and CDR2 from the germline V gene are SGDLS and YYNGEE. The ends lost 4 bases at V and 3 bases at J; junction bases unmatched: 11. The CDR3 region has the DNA TGTGCCAGCAGCTTCCGGGAGGATATAGGGACAGATACGCAGTATTTT. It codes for CASSFREDIGTDTQYF.

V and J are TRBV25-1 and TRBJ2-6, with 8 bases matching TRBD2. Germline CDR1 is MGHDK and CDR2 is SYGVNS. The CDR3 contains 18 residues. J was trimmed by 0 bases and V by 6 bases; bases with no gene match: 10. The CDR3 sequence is CASRDGLASPSGANVLTF. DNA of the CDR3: TGTGCCAGCAGGGATGGACTAGCAAGCCCCTCTGGGGCCAACGTCCTGACTTTC.

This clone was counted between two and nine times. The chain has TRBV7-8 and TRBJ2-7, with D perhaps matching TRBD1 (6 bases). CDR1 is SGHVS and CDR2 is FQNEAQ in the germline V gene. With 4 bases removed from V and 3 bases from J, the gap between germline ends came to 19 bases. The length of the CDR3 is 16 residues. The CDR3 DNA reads TGTGCCAGCAGCTCCCTTGGGGGCTTGGAAGACTACGAGCAGTACTTC. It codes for CASSSLGGLEDYEQYF. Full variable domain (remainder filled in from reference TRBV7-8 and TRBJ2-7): GAGVSQSPRYKVAKRGQDVALRCDPISGHVSLFWYQQALGQGPEFLTYFQNEAQLDKSGLPSDRFFAERPEGSVSTLKIQRTQQEDSAVYLCASSSLGGLEDYEQYFGPGTRLTVT.

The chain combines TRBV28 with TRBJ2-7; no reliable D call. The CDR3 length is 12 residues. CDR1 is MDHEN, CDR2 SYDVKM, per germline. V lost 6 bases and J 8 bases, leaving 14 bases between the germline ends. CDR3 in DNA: TGTGCCAGCAGCTCCATCCGAAGCCAGCAGTACTTC. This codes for CASSSIRSQQYF.

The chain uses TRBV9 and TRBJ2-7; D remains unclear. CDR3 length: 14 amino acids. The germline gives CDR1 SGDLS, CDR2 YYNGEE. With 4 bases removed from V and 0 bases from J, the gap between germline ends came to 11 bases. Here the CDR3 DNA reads TGTGCCAGCAGCCCTCGACCTAGCTCCTACGAGCAGTACTTC. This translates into CASSPRPSSYEQYF.

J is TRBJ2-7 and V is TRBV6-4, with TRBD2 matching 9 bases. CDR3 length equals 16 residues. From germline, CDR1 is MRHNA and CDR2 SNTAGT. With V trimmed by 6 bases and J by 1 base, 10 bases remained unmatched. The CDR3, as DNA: TGTGCCAGCAGCCCTGGAGTAGCGGGAGTATCCTACGAGCAGTACTTC. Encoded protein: CASSPGVAGVSYEQYF.

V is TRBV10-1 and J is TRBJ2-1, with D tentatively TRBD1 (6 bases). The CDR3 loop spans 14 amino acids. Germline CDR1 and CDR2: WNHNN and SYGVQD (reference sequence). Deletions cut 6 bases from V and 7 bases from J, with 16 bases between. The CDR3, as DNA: TGCGCCAGCAGGAGACAGGAGATTTGGAATGAGCAGTTCTTC. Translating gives CASRRQEIWNEQFF.

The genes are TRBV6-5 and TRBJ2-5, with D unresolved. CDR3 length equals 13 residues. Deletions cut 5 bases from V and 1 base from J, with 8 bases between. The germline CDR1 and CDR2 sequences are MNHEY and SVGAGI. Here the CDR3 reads CASSLTRQETQYF. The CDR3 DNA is TGTGCCAGCAGTCTGACACGCCAAGAGACCCAGTACTTC.

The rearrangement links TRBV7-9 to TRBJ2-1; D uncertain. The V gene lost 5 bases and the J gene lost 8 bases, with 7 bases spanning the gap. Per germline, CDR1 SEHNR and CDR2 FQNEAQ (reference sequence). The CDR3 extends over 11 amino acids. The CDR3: CASSQIDEQFF. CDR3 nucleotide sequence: TGTGCCAGCAGCCAAATAGATGAGCAGTTCTTC.

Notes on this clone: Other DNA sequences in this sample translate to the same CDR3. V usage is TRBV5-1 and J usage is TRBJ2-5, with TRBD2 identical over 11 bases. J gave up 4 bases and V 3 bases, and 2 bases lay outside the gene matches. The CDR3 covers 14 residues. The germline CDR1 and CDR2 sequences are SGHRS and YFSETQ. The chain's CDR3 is CASSSGLAGETQYF. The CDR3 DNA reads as TGCGCCAGCAGCTCAGGACTAGCGGGAGAGACCCAGTACTTC.

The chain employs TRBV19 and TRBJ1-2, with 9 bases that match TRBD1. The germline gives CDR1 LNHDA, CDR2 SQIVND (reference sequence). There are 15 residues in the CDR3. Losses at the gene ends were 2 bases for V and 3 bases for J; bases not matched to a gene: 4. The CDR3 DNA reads TGTGCCAGTAGTATAAGTGGACAGGGGTACTATGGCTACACCTTC. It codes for CASSISGQGYYGYTF.

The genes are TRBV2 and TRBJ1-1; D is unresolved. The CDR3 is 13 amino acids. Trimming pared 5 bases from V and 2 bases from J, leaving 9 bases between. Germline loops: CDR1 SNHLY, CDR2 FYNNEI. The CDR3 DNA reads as TGTGCCAGCAGTCCCGGACTAAACACTGAAGCTTTCTTT. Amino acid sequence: CASSPGLNTEAFF.

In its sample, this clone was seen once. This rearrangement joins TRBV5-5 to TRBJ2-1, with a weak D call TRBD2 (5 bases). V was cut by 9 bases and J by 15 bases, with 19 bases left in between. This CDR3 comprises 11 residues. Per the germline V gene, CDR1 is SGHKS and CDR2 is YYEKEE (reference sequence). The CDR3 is CATHLPGYAFF. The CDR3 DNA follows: TGTGCCACCCACCTTCCGGGGTATGCGTTCTTC.

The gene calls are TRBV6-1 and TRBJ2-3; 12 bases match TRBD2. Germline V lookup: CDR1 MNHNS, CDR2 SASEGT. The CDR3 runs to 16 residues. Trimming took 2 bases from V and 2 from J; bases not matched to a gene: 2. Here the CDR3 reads CASSERLAGVTDTQYF. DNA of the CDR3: TGTGCCAGCAGTGAACGACTAGCGGGGGTCACAGATACGCAGTATTTT.

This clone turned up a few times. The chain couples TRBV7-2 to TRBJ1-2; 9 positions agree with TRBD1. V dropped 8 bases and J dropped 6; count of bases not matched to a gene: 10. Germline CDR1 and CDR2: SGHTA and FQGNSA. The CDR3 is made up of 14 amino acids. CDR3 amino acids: CASERPWTGDGYTF. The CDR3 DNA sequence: TGTGCCAGCGAACGTCCATGGACAGGGGATGGCTACACCTTC.

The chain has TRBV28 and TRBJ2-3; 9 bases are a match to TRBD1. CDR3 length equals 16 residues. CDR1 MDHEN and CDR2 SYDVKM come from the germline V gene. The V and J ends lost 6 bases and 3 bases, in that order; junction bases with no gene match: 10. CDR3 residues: CASRPLGQGLTDTQYF. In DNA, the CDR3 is TGTGCCAGCAGGCCTCTAGGACAGGGGCTGACAGATACGCAGTATTTT. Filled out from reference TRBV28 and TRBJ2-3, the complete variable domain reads DVKVTQSSRYLVKRTGEKVFLECVQDMDHENMFWYRQDPGLGLRLIYFSYDVKMKEKGDIPEGYSVSREKKERFSLILESASTNQTSMYLCASRPLGQGLTDTQYFGPGTRLTVL.

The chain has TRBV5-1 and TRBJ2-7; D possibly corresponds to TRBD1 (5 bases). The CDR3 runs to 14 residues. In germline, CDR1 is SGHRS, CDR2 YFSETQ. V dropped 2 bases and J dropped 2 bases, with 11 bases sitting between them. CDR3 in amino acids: CASSLTGPPYEQYF. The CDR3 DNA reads TGCGCCAGCAGCTTAACAGGTCCCCCCTACGAGCAGTACTTC.

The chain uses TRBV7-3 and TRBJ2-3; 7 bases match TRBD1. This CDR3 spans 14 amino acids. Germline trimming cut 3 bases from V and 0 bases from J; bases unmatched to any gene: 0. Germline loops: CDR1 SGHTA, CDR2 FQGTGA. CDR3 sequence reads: CASSLTGSTDTQYF. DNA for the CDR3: TGTGCCAGCAGCTTGACAGGGAGCACAGATACGCAGTATTTT.

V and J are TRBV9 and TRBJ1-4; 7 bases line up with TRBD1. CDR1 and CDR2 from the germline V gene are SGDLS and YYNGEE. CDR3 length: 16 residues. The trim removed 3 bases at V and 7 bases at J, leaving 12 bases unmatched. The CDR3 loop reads CASSERGGFGGEKLFF. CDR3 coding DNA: TGTGCCAGCAGCGAGAGAGGGGGCTTCGGTGGTGAAAAACTGTTTTTT.

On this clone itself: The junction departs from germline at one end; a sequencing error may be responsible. This CDR3 reads CAWSPRDNGVF. The CDR3 nucleotides read TGTGCCTGGAGTCCACGGGACAATGGGGTCTTT. J is TRBJ1-1 and V is TRBV30; a weak D match, TRBD1 (6 bases). In germline, CDR1 is GTSNPN, CDR2 SVGIG (reference sequence). The CDR3 is made up of 11 amino acids. The complete variable domain, with remaining parts taken from reference TRBV30 and TRBJ1-1, reads SQTIHQWPATLVQPVGSPLSLECTVEGTSNPNLYWYRQAAGRGLQLLFYSVGIGQISSEVPQNLSASRPQDRQFILSSKKLLLSDSGFYLCAWSPRDNGVFGQGTRLTVV.

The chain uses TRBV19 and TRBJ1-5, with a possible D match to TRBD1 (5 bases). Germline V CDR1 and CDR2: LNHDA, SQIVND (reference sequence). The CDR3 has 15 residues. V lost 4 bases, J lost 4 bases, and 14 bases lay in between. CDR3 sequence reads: CASSTPGLTNQPQHF. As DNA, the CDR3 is TGTGCCAGTAGTACCCCGGGACTGACAAATCAGCCCCAGCATTTT.

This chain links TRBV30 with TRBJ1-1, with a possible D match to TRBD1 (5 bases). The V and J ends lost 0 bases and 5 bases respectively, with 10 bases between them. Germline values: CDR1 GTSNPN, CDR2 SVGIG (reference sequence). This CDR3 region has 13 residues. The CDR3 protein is CAWSVHGGTEAFF. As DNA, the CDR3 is TGTGCCTGGAGTGTACACGGGGGAACTGAAGCTTTCTTT. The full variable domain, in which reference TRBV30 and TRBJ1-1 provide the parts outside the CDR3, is SQTIHQWPATLVQPVGSPLSLECTVEGTSNPNLYWYRQAAGRGLQLLFYSVGIGQISSEVPQNLSASRPQDRQFILSSKKLLLSDSGFYLCAWSVHGGTEAFFGQGTRLTVV.